This T cell receptor beta chain was identified during a study of shared clonotypes between healthy human individuals. This table comes from immunoSEQ multiplex PCR, and its TCRdb copy is limited to in-frame clones, with some not included. The table lists approximately 810,000 clones, over 90% of them singletons. It was CD45RO-negative cells, positively selected for CCR7, that made up naive CD8 cells, with terminally differentiated effector memory CD45RA+ cells excluded. General study findings and limits: Generation probabilities of non-shared clonotypes were lower (relative to those shared by all four donors).

On this clone: The antigen is not known.

Specimen: naive CD8+ T cells sorted from blood. The clonotype originates from a man aged 30-40 years in good health.

Here the CDR3 reads CASSESGGTQETQYF. In DNA, the CDR3 is TGCGCCAGCAGTGAGTCTGGCGGGACTCAAGAGACCCAGTACTTC. The V and J genes are TRBV10-2 and TRBJ2-5; tentative D call: TRBD2 (6 bases). CDR3 length: 15 residues. Trimming removed 0 bases from V and 2 bases from J, with 10 bases in between. Germline CDR1 reads WSHSY; CDR2 reads SAAADI.